This T cell receptor beta chain originates from a study of spatial heterogeneity in lung cancer. Study information: The count of detected beta-chain sequences consistently exceeded that of alpha-chain sequences. Unique TCR and UMI combinations averaged more than ten appearances each in raw reads. Study observations and caveats: Relative to follow-up, resection was when ubiquitous expanded tumor TCRs appeared more in blood.

Time point: sample taken at primary tumor resection. Sequencing covered unsorted whole RNA taken from tumor, nontumor lung or frozen PBMC. The donors were fewer than 80 patients with non-small cell lung cancer that was early-stage and untreated. This clonotype was picked up a small number of times. Its antigen is unknown. A single record per CDR3 protein comes from TCRdb applying MiXCR to the 5' RACE reads. The sample has tens of thousands of distinct CDR3 sequences, about 4.5% seen once. The CDR3 sequence is 17 residues long. Germline V gene data show CDR1 as LGHNA and CDR2 as YSLEER. Trimming removed 0 bases from V and 0 bases from J, with 11 bases in between.

The chain couples TRBV4-3 to TRBJ1-4, with D unclear. Source: PBMCs, taken at surgery. The source is a male donor with early-stage non-small cell lung cancer. Here the CDR3 reads CASSQDPGLATNEKLFF. The CDR3 DNA reads as TGCGCCAGCAGCCAAGATCCTGGGCTCGCAACTAATGAAAAACTGTTTTTT.